This T cell receptor (beta chain) is from a study of shared clonotypes between healthy human individuals. About the study: Donors were a couple of women and a few men aged 18 to 49. Three plates were used per donor for CD4 naive, three for CD4 memory, two for CD8 naive and one for CD8 memory. Study-wide results and limits: Rarefaction revealed incomplete sorted-subset sequencing despite large depth.

The V gene's germline CDR1 is SGHNT and CDR2 YYREEE (reference sequence). The CDR3 is made up of 12 amino acids. Trimming left V 3 bases short and J 7 bases short, with 10 bases between. The repertoire was sequenced with immunoSEQ multiplex PCR; TCRdb's copy has only in-frame clones and lacks some. Of about 1,900,000 clones listed, less than 95% were seen once; the top ten hold roughly 1.2%. As regards this clone: Its specificity is not known.

CD45RO-negative, CCR7-selected cells formed the naive CD8 fraction, which excluded terminally differentiated effector memory CD45RA+ cells. The study drew all its donors from Caucasian adults living in Nashville, Tennessee. Sequenced: naive CD8+ T cells sorted from blood. This clonotype was obtained from a young man in good health. The chain has TRBV5-4 and TRBJ2-5; D is unresolved. CDR3 DNA: TGTGCCAGCAGCTCCGAGGACGGGACCCAGTACTTC. Translation gives CASSSEDGTQYF.